This is a list of T cell receptor beta chains from one sample in a study of T-cell memory formation after mild COVID-19. TCRdb independently ran MiXCR on the 5' RACE reads; one entry per CDR3 protein. The data contain 300,000 or so distinct CDR3 sequences, approximately 15% of them singletons. Sequenced material: PBMCs or a T cell subset sorted from them (not recorded which). The receptors derive from a man younger than 35 who had mild COVID-19 (a few samples of this study predate the infection). Cell type and time point are not known. The CDR3 runs from the conserved cysteine through the conserved F or W. D genes are given only for firm matches. Only part of the rows carry a size: once, few, many, or a class if the clone is expanded.

v_gene	j_gene	d_gene	abundance	CDR3aa	CDR3nt
TRBV27	TRBJ2-7	TRBD1	.	CASRAGTGTFHEQYF	TGTGCCAGCAGGGCCGGGACAGGGACCTTCCACGAGCAGTACTTC
TRBV6-6	TRBJ2-7	.	.	CASGLVGEQYF	TGTGCCAGCGGCCTAGTCGGCGAGCAGTACTTC
TRBV5-6	TRBJ2-3	.	few	CASSLRASGRGTDTQYF	TGTGCCAGCAGCTTGCGGGCGTCCGGCCGCGGCACAGATACGCAGTATTTT
TRBV12-3/TRBV12-4	TRBJ2-3	.	.	CASTPDGDTDTQYF	TGTGCCAGCACCCCGGACGGGGACACAGATACGCAGTATTTT
TRBV20-1	TRBJ1-1	TRBD1	once	CSAGTGPSTEAFF	TGCAGTGCTGGGACAGGGCCTAGCACTGAAGCTTTCTTT
TRBV20-1	TRBJ1-1	TRBD1	.	CSADIQGLNTEAFF	TGCAGTGCCGACATACAGGGGTTGAACACTGAAGCTTTCTTT
TRBV20-1	TRBJ2-2	.	many	CSATHRGGGELFF	TGCAGTGCTACGCACCGGGGTGGCGGGGAGCTGTTTTTT
TRBV20-1	TRBJ2-5	.	.	CSAREEPGQETQYF	TGCAGTGCTAGAGAGGAGCCTGGCCAAGAGACCCAGTACTTC
TRBV5-1	TRBJ1-4	.	few	CASSVEQVDSEKLFF	TGCGCCAGCAGCGTGGAACAGGTTGACAGTGAAAAACTGTTTTTT
TRBV5-1	TRBJ2-1	.	few	CASSLEPYNEQFF	TGCGCCAGCAGCTTGGAACCCTACAATGAGCAGTTCTTC
TRBV7-3	TRBJ2-1	TRBD2	many	CASSSWTSAVPDNEQFF	TGTGCCAGCAGCTCCTGGACTAGCGCAGTACCGGACAATGAGCAGTTCTTC
TRBV11-2	TRBJ1-5	TRBD1	few	CASSSGQGDDQPQHF	TGTGCCAGCAGCTCCGGACAGGGGGATGATCAGCCCCAGCATTTT
TRBV6-6	TRBJ2-5	.	few	CASRPQGGPEETQYF	TGTGCCAGCAGACCCCAAGGGGGGCCGGAAGAGACCCAGTACTTC
TRBV6-5	TRBJ1-5	.	.	CASSKMNDLAQHF	TGTGCCAGCAGTAAAATGAACGATTTAGCCCAGCATTTT
TRBV15	TRBJ1-2	.	many	CATSRDLVLGSSGYTF	TGTGCCACCAGCAGAGATTTAGTCTTAGGTTCCAGTGGCTACACCTTC
TRBV19	TRBJ2-2	.	few	CASSIEGALGNTGELFF	TGTGCCAGTAGTATAGAGGGGGCGCTTGGGAACACCGGGGAGCTGTTTTTT
TRBV10-3	TRBJ2-1	.	.	CAISPSGPEGNEQFF	TGTGCCATCAGCCCCTCGGGACCCGAAGGGAATGAGCAGTTCTTC
TRBV11-2	TRBJ2-3	TRBD2	few	CASRETSGGPGDTQYF	TGTGCCAGCAGAGAGACTAGCGGGGGCCCGGGGGATACGCAGTATTTT
TRBV7-2	TRBJ1-6	TRBD1	.	CASSSAPGTVLHSPLHF	TGTGCCAGCAGCTCTGCCCCTGGGACAGTCCTACATTCACCCCTCCACTTT
TRBV20-1	TRBJ2-7	TRBD2	.	CSAQNPSGGSYEQYF	TGCAGTGCCCAGAACCCTAGCGGGGGGTCCTACGAGCAGTACTTC
TRBV28	TRBJ2-1	.	few	CASKGRPNEQFF	TGTGCCAGCAAGGGACGGCCCAATGAGCAGTTCTTC
TRBV7-9	TRBJ1-5	.	few	CASSSSDTRGQPQHF	TGTGCCAGCAGCTCTTCCGACACCCGGGGGCAGCCCCAGCATTTT
TRBV12-3/TRBV12-4	TRBJ1-2	.	few	CASSSSGAAWGYTF	TGTGCCAGCAGCTCCAGCGGGGCCGCCTGGGGCTACACCTTC
TRBV18	TRBJ2-3	.	.	CASSTSSASSTDTQYF	TGTGCCAGCTCAACCTCTAGTGCCTCTAGCACAGATACGCAGTATTTT
TRBV5-1	TRBJ2-5	.	.	CASSLETNQETQYF	TGCGCCAGCAGCTTGGAGACAAACCAAGAGACCCAGTACTTC
TRBV20-1	TRBJ2-5	.	many	CSARDVGGQETQYF	TGCAGTGCTAGAGATGTGGGGGGACAAGAGACCCAGTACTTC
TRBV7-3	TRBJ2-3	.	many	CASSSRVTDTQYF	TGTGCCAGCAGCTCACGGGTCACAGATACGCAGTATTTT
TRBV3-1	TRBJ2-5	TRBD2	few	CASSPGLAEETQYF	TGTGCCAGCAGCCCAGGACTAGCGGAAGAGACCCAGTACTTC
TRBV29-1	TRBJ1-1	.	.	CSVGPLGHLNTEAFF	TGCAGCGTTGGCCCCCTGGGACACTTGAACACTGAAGCTTTCTTT
TRBV6-5	TRBJ1-6	.	.	CASSYLELRSPLHF	TGTGCCAGCAGTTACCTCGAACTTAGATCACCCCTCCACTTT
TRBV10-3	TRBJ1-1	.	few	CAIKDVGGVRNAFF	TGTGCCATCAAAGATGTCGGGGGCGTACGGAACGCTTTCTTT
TRBV3-1	TRBJ2-4	TRBD1	many	CARPGQGGNIQYF	TGTGCCAGGCCCGGACAGGGCGGAAACATTCAGTACTTC
TRBV18	TRBJ2-3	.	many	CASSPQVSTDTQYF	TGTGCCAGCTCACCACAGGTCAGCACAGATACGCAGTATTTT
TRBV9	TRBJ2-5	.	few	CASSASQGWETQYF	TGTGCCAGCAGCGCATCTCAGGGGTGGGAGACCCAGTACTTC
TRBV12-3/TRBV12-4	TRBJ2-2	TRBD1	few	CATAIQGHTGELFF	TGTGCCACCGCGATACAGGGGCACACCGGGGAGCTGTTTTTT
TRBV7-2	TRBJ1-2	TRBD1	few	CASSTSRGTEDYTF	TGTGCCAGCAGTACATCGAGGGGGACAGAAGACTACACCTTC
TRBV5-6	TRBJ1-3	.	many	CASSSTGSSGNTIYF	TGTGCCAGCAGCTCAACAGGGAGCTCTGGAAACACCATATATTTT
TRBV2	TRBJ1-6	TRBD1	once	CASSVRDSSYNSPLHF	TGTGCCAGCAGTGTCCGGGACAGCTCCTATAATTCACCCCTCCACTTT
TRBV11-3	TRBJ2-3	.	few	CASSAHSEDTQYF	TGTGCCAGCAGCGCGCACAGCGAGGATACGCAGTATTTT
TRBV6-6	TRBJ1-2	.	.	CASSYSAENYGYTF	TGTGCCAGCAGTTACTCGGCAGAAAACTATGGCTACACCTTC
TRBV7-2	TRBJ2-5	.	few	CASSLDLNIVEHGTQYF	TGTGCCAGCAGCTTAGACCTAAATATAGTGGAACACGGGACCCAGTACTTC
TRBV6-1	TRBJ1-5	TRBD1	.	CASTGQGNQPQHF	TGTGCCAGCACGGGACAGGGGAATCAGCCCCAGCATTTT
TRBV5-1	TRBJ2-1	.	.	CASSLEGGDEQFF	TGCGCCAGCAGCTTGGAGGGGGGAGATGAGCAGTTCTTC
TRBV2	TRBJ2-2	TRBD1	few	CASRQGDFGELFF	TGTGCCAGTCGACAGGGAGATTTTGGGGAGCTGTTTTTT
TRBV6-6	TRBJ1-1	.	.	CASSYGITEAFF	TGTGCCAGCAGTTACGGGATCACTGAAGCTTTCTTT